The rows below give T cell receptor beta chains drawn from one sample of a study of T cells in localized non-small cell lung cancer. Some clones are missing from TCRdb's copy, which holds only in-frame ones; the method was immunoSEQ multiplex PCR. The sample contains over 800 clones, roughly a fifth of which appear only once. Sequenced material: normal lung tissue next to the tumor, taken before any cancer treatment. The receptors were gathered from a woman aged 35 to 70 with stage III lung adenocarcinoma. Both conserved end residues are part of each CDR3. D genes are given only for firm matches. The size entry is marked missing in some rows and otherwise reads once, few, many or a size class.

TGTGCCAGTAGTATCTCGGGATACCCGGGACCCACGCAGTATTTT	CASSISGYPGPTQYF	15	NA	NA	TRBV19	TRBJ2-3
TGTGCCAGCAGTGCACCGGGACACAAAAACATTCAGTACTTC	CASSAPGHKNIQYF	14	NA	few	TRBV6-8	TRBJ2-4
TGTGCCAGCAGCTTTAGGGAAGTTGGGGATACGCAGTATTTT	CASSFREVGDTQYF	14	NA	few	TRBV11-3	TRBJ2-3
TGTGCCAGCAGCACTCGACAGGGAGGCGACTATGGCTACACCTTC	CASSTRQGGDYGYTF	15	TRBD1	NA	TRBV9	TRBJ1-2
TGTGCCAGCTCACCAGTGACAGGGGGCGGCACTGAAGCTTTCTTT	CASSPVTGGGTEAFF	15	TRBD1	NA	TRBV18	TRBJ1-1
TGTGCCAGCAGACCGGCAGGGATGGGCAATGAGCAGTTCTTC	CASRPAGMGNEQFF	14	NA	few	TRBV28	TRBJ2-1
TGTGCCAGCAGCGTAGCTTGGGGCCAGAACACTGAAGCTTTCTTT	CASSVAWGQNTEAFF	15	NA	large	TRBV9	TRBJ1-1
TGTGCCAGTAGTATAGACTCGCAGGCCCCACTTCTCGAAGCTTTCTTT	CASSIDSQAPLLEAFF	16	NA	hyperexpanded	TRBV19	TRBJ1-1
TGCAGCGTTACGACCGGGACAGGGGGAAACACCATATATTTT	CSVTTGTGGNTIYF	14	TRBD1	NA	TRBV29-1	TRBJ1-3
TGTGCCAGCAGCAAATTGGGACAGGGCCTCCAAGAGACCCAGTACTTC	CASSKLGQGLQETQYF	16	TRBD1	large	TRBV11-3	TRBJ2-5
TGTGCCAGCAGCCCGACTCTGACCGGGACAGAATCCTACGAGCAGTACTTC	CASSPTLTGTESYEQYF	17	TRBD1	few	TRBV6-8	TRBJ2-7
TGTGCCACCAGCAGAGATCTAGCGGGAGCGGGCACAGATACGCAGTATTTT	CATSRDLAGAGTDTQYF	17	TRBD2	NA	TRBV15	TRBJ2-3
TGTGCCAGTAGTATGAGGAGGGGAGCTGAAAAACTGTTTTTT	CASSMRRGAEKLFF	14	NA	NA	TRBV19	TRBJ1-4
TGTGCCAGCAGCCGCAACGGGGGCCAGAACACTGAAGCTTTCTTT	CASSRNGGQNTEAFF	15	NA	few	TRBV16	TRBJ1-1
TGTGCCAGCAGCCAATTTATATCGGGAGAAGCTTTCTTT	CASSQFISGEAFF	13	NA	medium-sized	TRBV9	TRBJ1-1
TGCGCCAGCAGCCAAGGGAGTTACATGGGAGGGGGAGAGACCCAGTACTTC	CASSQGSYMGGGETQYF	17	NA	few	TRBV4-1	TRBJ2-5